The 14 T cell receptor beta chains reported below all come from one sample, sequenced in a study of regulatory T cells in long-lasting Graves disease. The time point denotes: persistent/refractory GD, antithyroid drugs over 5 years with positive TRAb. PBMC RNA served as the TCR library source. Relying on iRepertoire HTBI primers and Arm-PCR of CDR3 regions, the team built TCR beta libraries. TCRdb fed the multiplex PCR reads into MiXCR, producing one record per CDR3 protein. This table has a few hundred thousand distinct CDR3 sequences, roughly a quarter appearing once. Specimen: peripheral blood mononuclear cells (PBMCs), collected when the disease was refractory, from a patient treated with antithyroid drugs. The receptors here all came from a female donor with Graves disease.

The gene calls are TRBV27 and TRBJ2-6, with unresolved D. V was shortened by 5 bases and J by 4 bases, with 9 bases between the two germline ends. Germline V gene data show CDR1 as MNHEY and CDR2 as SMNVEV (reference sequence). CDR3 length equals 14 residues. The CDR3 sequence: CASSLRFGANVLTF. CDR3 DNA: TGTGCCAGCAGTCTCCGCTTCGGGGCCAACGTCCTGACTTTC.

The chain is built from TRBV12-3 or TRBV12-4 and TRBJ2-6; D possibly corresponds to TRBD2 (5 bases). The V gene lost 8 bases and the J gene lost 0 bases, with 11 bases spanning the gap. The CDR3 sequence is 15 residues long. The CDR3 spells CASGFGISGANVLTF. The CDR3 DNA is TGTGCCAGCGGGTTCGGGATCTCTGGGGCCAACGTCCTGACTTTC.

The table lists this clonotype with a few counts. The chain carries TRBV7-3 and TRBJ1-3; D not certain. CDR3 length equals 14 residues. The V end lost 3 bases, the J end lost 2 bases, and 8 bases lay between the germline ends. Looked up from germline, CDR1 is SGHTA and CDR2 is FQGTGA. The CDR3 DNA is TGTGCCAGCAGCTTCGGCGGACCTGGAAACACCATATATTTT. It encodes CASSFGGPGNTIYF. The full variable domain, with the rest looked up from reference TRBV7-3 and TRBJ1-3, is GAGVSQTPSNKVTEKGKYVELRCDPISGHTALYWYRQSLGQGPEFLIYFQGTGAADDSGLPNDRFFAVRPEGSVSTLKIQRTERGDSAVYLCASSFGGPGNTIYFGEGSWLTVV.

This chain connects TRBV15 to TRBJ1-5; 10 positions match TRBD1. V lost 1 base and J lost 4; bases outside the gene matches: 7. Germline-derived CDR1 and CDR2 are LNHNV and YYDKDF (reference sequence). CDR3 length: 17 amino acids. The CDR3 sequence is CATSRGVRTGGNQPQHF. Here the CDR3 DNA reads TGTGCCACCAGCAGAGGAGTGAGGACAGGGGGGAATCAGCCCCAGCATTTT.

V gene TRBV29-1 combines with J gene TRBJ2-5; TRBD2 matches at 16 bases. The ends lost 6 bases at V and 2 bases at J; junction bases unmatched: 6. Germline-derived CDR1 and CDR2 are SQVTM and ANQGSEA. The CDR3 is 16 residues long. Here the CDR3 reads CSVPGLAGGSQETQYF. The CDR3 nucleotides read TGCAGCGTCCCGGGACTAGCGGGAGGGTCACAAGAGACCCAGTACTTC.

As regards this clonotype: Because it lacks the conserved phenylalanine or tryptophan at the end, this CDR3 is likely a read error. The chain employs TRBV28 and TRBJ2-5; no definite D call. The ends were cut back, 3 bases at V and 1 base at J, with 6 bases in the middle. The CDR3 loop spans 13 amino acids. The germline gives CDR1 MDHEN, CDR2 SYDVKM. CDR3 loop: CASSLGGQETQYL. CDR3 nucleotides: TGTGCCAGCAGTTTGGGCGGCCAAGAGACCCAGTACCTC.

This clonotype was detected a few times. The chain links TRBV24-1 to TRBJ2-2, with D possibly TRBD1 on 6 matching bases. Germline V gene data show CDR1 as KGHDR and CDR2 as SFDVKD. The germline V and J ends were trimmed by 4 bases and 5 bases, with 16 bases remaining between them. The CDR3 is 16 residues long. The DNA for the CDR3 is TGTGCCACCAGTGAGACTACAGGGAGCAGGACCGGGGAGCTGTTTTTT. This sequence encodes CATSETTGSRTGELFF.

This sequence joins TRBV29-1 and TRBJ1-1; D ambiguous. Germline V gene sequence: CDR1 SQVTM, CDR2 ANQGSEA. V lost 3 bases to trimming and J lost 5 bases, with 10 bases between them. The CDR3 totals 12 residues. CDR3 nucleotides: TGCAGCGTTGATTGGGTCAGGACTGAAGCTTTCTTT. Translated, it gives CSVDWVRTEAFF.

In this sample, this clonotype turned up a few times. V usage is TRBV19 and J usage is TRBJ1-3; D is ambiguous. The CDR3 loop spans 15 amino acids. Trimming took 8 bases from V and 0 from J, leaving 14 bases between them. Germline V gene data show CDR1 as LNHDA and CDR2 as SQIVND (reference sequence). The CDR3 protein is CASWEGINSGNTIYF. For the CDR3, the DNA is TGTGCCAGTTGGGAAGGAATTAACTCTGGAAACACCATATATTTT.

This sequence joins TRBV20-1 and TRBJ2-7; 10 bases are a match to TRBD2. The CDR3 contains 16 residues. Germline CDR1 and CDR2: DFQATT and SNEGSKA (reference sequence). The V segment lost 3 bases and the J segment 0 bases; nucleotides outside the gene matches: 8. The CDR3 sequence: CSASSWTSGNSYEQYF. Here the CDR3 DNA reads TGCAGTGCTAGTTCTTGGACTAGCGGAAACTCCTACGAGCAGTACTTC.

V is TRBV29-1 and J is TRBJ2-7; 7 nucleotides agree with TRBD1. Per the germline V gene, CDR1 is SQVTM and CDR2 is ANQGSEA. The junction had 9 bases not matched to a gene; V was cut back by 5 bases and J by 2 bases. This CDR3 is 14 amino acids long. CDR3 sequence (DNA): TGCAGCGTTTCTAAGAGGGACAGAACCTACGAGCAGTACTTC. As protein: CSVSKRDRTYEQYF.

Many counts were recorded for this clonotype. V is TRBV28 and J is TRBJ2-7, with D maybe TRBD1 (6 bases). V lost 6 bases to trimming and J lost 3 bases, with 15 bases between them. The CDR3 covers 14 residues. From germline, CDR1 is MDHEN and CDR2 SYDVKM. The CDR3 is CASRTDRSHYEQYF. Written as DNA, the CDR3 is TGTGCCAGCAGAACTGACAGGTCCCACTACGAGCAGTACTTC.

This clonotype was observed at least ten times. V gene TRBV27 combines with J gene TRBJ1-5, with D unclear. Germline V gene sequence: CDR1 MNHEY, CDR2 SMNVEV (reference sequence). Trimming left V 4 bases short and J 5 bases short, with 12 bases between. The CDR3 runs to 14 residues. The CDR3 sequence is CASSSHLHYQPQHF. CDR3 DNA: TGTGCCAGCAGTTCGCACCTCCATTATCAGCCCCAGCATTTT.

This clonotype has only a few counts. The rearrangement joins TRBV18 to TRBJ1-1; D is perhaps TRBD1 (5 bases). The V and J ends lost 4 bases and 4 bases respectively, with 16 bases between them. Germline CDR1 reads KGHSH; CDR2 reads LQKENI. This CDR3 spans 15 amino acids. The CDR3 protein is CASSRHRDWGTEAFF. CDR3 coding DNA: TGTGCCAGCTCACGACACCGGGACTGGGGCACTGAAGCTTTCTTT.